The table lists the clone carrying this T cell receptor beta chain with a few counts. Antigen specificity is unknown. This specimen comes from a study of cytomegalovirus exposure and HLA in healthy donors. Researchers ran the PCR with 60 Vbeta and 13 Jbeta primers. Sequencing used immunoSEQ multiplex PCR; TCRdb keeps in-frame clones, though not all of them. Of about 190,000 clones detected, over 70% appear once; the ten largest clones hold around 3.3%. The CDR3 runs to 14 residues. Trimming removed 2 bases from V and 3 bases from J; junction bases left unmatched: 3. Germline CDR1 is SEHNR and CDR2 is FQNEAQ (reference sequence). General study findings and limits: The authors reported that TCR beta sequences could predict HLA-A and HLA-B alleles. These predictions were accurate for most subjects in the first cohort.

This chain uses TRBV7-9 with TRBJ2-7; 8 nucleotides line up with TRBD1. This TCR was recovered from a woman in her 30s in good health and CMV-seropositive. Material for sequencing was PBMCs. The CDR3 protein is CASSLPTGDYEQYF. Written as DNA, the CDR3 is TGTGCCAGCAGCTTACCGACAGGGGACTACGAGCAGTACTTC. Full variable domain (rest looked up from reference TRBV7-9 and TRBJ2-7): DTGVSQNPRHKITKRGQNVTFRCDPISEHNRLYWYRQTLGQGPEFLTYFQNEAQLEKSRLLSDRFSAERPKGSFSTLEIQRTEQGDSAMYLCASSLPTGDYEQYFGPGTRLTVT.